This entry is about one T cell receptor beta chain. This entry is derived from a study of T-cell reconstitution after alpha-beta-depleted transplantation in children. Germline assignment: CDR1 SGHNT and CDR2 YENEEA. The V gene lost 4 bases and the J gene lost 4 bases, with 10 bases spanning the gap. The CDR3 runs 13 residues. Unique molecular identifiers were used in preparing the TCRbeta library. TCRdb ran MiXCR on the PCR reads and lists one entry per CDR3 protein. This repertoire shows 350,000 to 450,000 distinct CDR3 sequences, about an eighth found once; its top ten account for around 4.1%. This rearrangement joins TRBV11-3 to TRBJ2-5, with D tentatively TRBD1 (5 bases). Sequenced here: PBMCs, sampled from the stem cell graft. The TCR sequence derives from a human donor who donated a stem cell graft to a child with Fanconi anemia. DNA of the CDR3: TGTGCCAGCAGCTCCCTAAGGGGAGAGACCCAGTACTTC. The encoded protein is CASSSLRGETQYF.